The clone carrying this T cell receptor (beta chain) has just a few counts. As yet, its antigen is unknown. Stable hyperthyroidism: no ophthalmopathy progression over 18 months of follow-up. The data are from a study of T cells in Graves' hyperthyroidism and ophthalmopathy. TCR beta CDR3 regions were amplified from RNA. The study used the HTBI primer set for a first-round RT-PCR of the TCR CDR3. TCRdb independently ran MiXCR on the multiplex PCR reads; one entry per CDR3 protein. Of 550,000 to 650,000 distinct CDR3 sequences listed, 11% to 15% are singletons. The CDR3 totals 15 residues. Trimming at V came to 0 bases and at J to 7 bases, leaving 6 bases not matched to a gene. The V gene's germline CDR1 is SNHLY and CDR2 FYNNEI. Study-wide results and limits: In the analysis, a 13 V-J model separated ophthalmopathy from stable hyperthyroidism. Appearing also in blood were most of the thyroid clonotypes expanded above 0.001.

The receptor comes from a woman between 40 and 50 years old with Graves' hyperthyroidism. The rearrangement joins TRBV2 to TRBJ1-5, with 7 bases that match TRBD1. The sample consisted of blood. The CDR3 sequence is CASSEADRLRQPQHF. Here the CDR3 DNA reads TGTGCCAGCAGTGAAGCGGACAGGCTCCGACAGCCCCAGCATTTT.